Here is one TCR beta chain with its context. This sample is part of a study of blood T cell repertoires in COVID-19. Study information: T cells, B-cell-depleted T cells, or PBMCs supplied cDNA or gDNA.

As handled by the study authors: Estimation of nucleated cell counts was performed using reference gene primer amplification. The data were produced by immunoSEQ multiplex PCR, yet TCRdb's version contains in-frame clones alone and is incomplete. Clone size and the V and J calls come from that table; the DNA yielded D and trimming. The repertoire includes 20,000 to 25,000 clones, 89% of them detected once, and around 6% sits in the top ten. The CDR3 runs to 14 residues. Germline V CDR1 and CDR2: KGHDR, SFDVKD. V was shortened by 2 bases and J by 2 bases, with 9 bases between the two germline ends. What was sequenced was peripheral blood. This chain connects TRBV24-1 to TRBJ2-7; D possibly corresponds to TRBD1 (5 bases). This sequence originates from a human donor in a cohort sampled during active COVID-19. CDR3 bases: TGTGCCACCAGTGATTCAGGGATACCCTACGAGCAGTACTTC. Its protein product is CATSDSGIPYEQYF.